A selection of T cell receptor beta chains follows, all from one sample in a study of T-cell reconstitution after alpha-beta-depleted transplantation in children. TCRdb re-derived calls from the PCR reads in MiXCR, one entry per CDR3 protein. This repertoire shows 500,000 to 600,000 distinct CDR3 sequences, approximately 30% found once; its top ten account for 36%. Here the sequenced sample was PBMCs, taken before TCRalphabeta/CD19-depleted stem cell transplant. The origin of the receptors is a boy under three years old with Wiskott-Aldrich syndrome, due to receive a stem cell transplant. Each CDR3 is given with its conserved first and last residue. Fields, in order: CDR3 protein, CDR3 DNA, J gene, V gene, clone size, D gene. A D gene is named only where the DNA matches it firmly. For some rows the clone size is stated as once, few or many, or as a class when expanded; others skip it.

CASSPTGTATFAQHF,TGTGCCAGCAGCCCAACCGGGACAGCCACTTTTGCCCAGCATTTT,TRBJ1-5,TRBV7-2,once,TRBD1
CASSPTAGGYEQYF,TGTGCCAGCAGCCCAACGGCAGGGGGCTACGAGCAGTACTTC,TRBJ2-7,TRBV7-8,few,TRBD1
CASSTFLNTGETEKLFF,TGTGCCAGCAGTACGTTCCTAAACACAGGGGAAACCGAAAAACTGTTTTTT,TRBJ1-4,TRBV12-3/TRBV12-4,few,TRBD1
CASSLRGGQWDNQPQHF,TGTGCCAGCAGTTTAAGGGGGGGGCAATGGGATAATCAGCCCCAGCATTTT,TRBJ1-5,TRBV27,.,.
CSASSSPRDVEQFF,TGCAGTGCCTCCTCGAGCCCGCGGGACGTTGAGCAGTTCTTC,TRBJ2-1,TRBV20-1,.,.
CASSLEAQVTEAFF,TGCGCCAGCAGCTTGGAGGCGCAGGTCACTGAAGCTTTCTTT,TRBJ1-1,TRBV5-1,.,.
CASSVDRLATNEKLFF,TGTGCCAGCAGTGTGGACAGGCTAGCAACTAATGAAAAACTGTTTTTT,TRBJ1-4,TRBV2,.,TRBD1
CASSLGGMWTDTQYF,TGTGCCAGCAGTTTGGGCGGGATGTGGACAGATACGCAGTATTTT,TRBJ2-3,TRBV12-3/TRBV12-4,.,.
CASRTGGGYNEQFF,TGTGCCAGCAGAACAGGGGGGGGCTACAATGAGCAGTTCTTC,TRBJ2-1,TRBV5-5,few,.
CSAGDLLKNIQYF,TGCAGTGCAGGGGACTTGCTAAAAAACATTCAGTACTTC,TRBJ2-4,TRBV20-1,few,.
CSARDGSFYEQYF,TGCAGTGCTAGAGATGGGAGTTTCTACGAGCAGTACTTC,TRBJ2-7,TRBV20-1,few,.
CSVSGGEEKLFF,TGCAGCGTTTCAGGGGGGGAAGAAAAACTGTTTTTT,TRBJ1-4,TRBV29-1,.,TRBD1
CASSQEVTGNTEAFF,TGTGCCAGCAGCCAAGAAGTGACGGGGAACACTGAAGCTTTCTTT,TRBJ1-1,TRBV4-2,.,.
CASSVVGAGETQYF,TGCGCCAGCAGCGTAGTAGGGGCGGGGGAGACCCAGTACTTC,TRBJ2-5,TRBV5-1,.,.
CASSLIPSYNEQFF,TGCGCCAGCAGCTTGATACCCTCCTACAATGAGCAGTTCTTC,TRBJ2-1,TRBV5-1,.,.
CSARIGGFNQPQHF,TGCAGTGCTAGGATAGGCGGATTCAATCAGCCCCAGCATTTT,TRBJ1-5,TRBV20-1,.,.
CSVGDRVVPDTQYF,TGCAGCGTTGGGGACAGGGTTGTCCCAGATACGCAGTATTTT,TRBJ2-3,TRBV29-1,.,TRBD1
CASSYLPIFVNEQFF,TGTGCCAGCAGTTACCTCCCCATTTTTGTCAATGAGCAGTTCTTC,TRBJ2-1,TRBV6-5,.,.
CASKENWGLELDYEQYF,TGCGCCAGCAAAGAGAATTGGGGATTAGAGTTGGACTACGAGCAGTACTTC,TRBJ2-7,TRBV5-1,.,.
CASSRIGTGYTF,TGTGCCAGCAGTCGTATCGGGACAGGGTACACCTTC,TRBJ1-2,TRBV12-3/TRBV12-4,.,TRBD1
CATSRDPSSASSPLHF,TGTGCCACCAGCAGAGATCCGTCGAGCGCTAGTTCACCCCTCCACTTT,TRBJ1-6,TRBV15,.,.
CASSLYPGGGTDTQYF,TGCGCCAGCAGCTTATATCCGGGAGGGGGCACAGATACGCAGTATTTT,TRBJ2-3,TRBV5-1,.,TRBD2
CASSLVGGSNREQFF,TGTGCCAGCAGTTTAGTAGGCGGGTCTAATCGTGAGCAGTTCTTC,TRBJ2-1,TRBV12-3/TRBV12-4,few,.
CSARGMGAGDIQYF,TGCAGTGCTAGAGGGATGGGGGCAGGGGACATTCAGTACTTC,TRBJ2-4,TRBV20-1,.,.
CSASLVSGRVVETQYF,TGCAGTGCTAGTCTAGTCAGCGGGAGGGTTGTGGAGACCCAGTACTTC,TRBJ2-5,TRBV20-1,.,TRBD2
CATSREIPWVAGGYNEQFF,TGTGCCACCAGCAGAGAAATTCCATGGGTAGCGGGGGGCTACAATGAGCAGTTCTTC,TRBJ2-1,TRBV15,few,TRBD2
CASSNRDSGHSEQYF,TGCGCCAGCAGCAACCGGGACAGCGGTCACAGCGAGCAGTACTTC,TRBJ2-7,TRBV5-1,.,TRBD1
CSARLAKNIQYF,TGCAGTGCTAGACTAGCCAAAAACATTCAGTACTTC,TRBJ2-4,TRBV20-1,.,.
CASSLARTYNEQFF,TGTGCCAGCAGCTTGGCTCGGACGTACAATGAGCAGTTCTTC,TRBJ2-1,TRBV5-5,few,.
CASSPDGQGGTDTQYF,TGTGCCAGCAGCCCAGACGGACAGGGTGGCACAGATACGCAGTATTTT,TRBJ2-3,TRBV9,.,TRBD1
CAISEPRLAGRETQYF,TGTGCCATCAGTGAGCCGCGACTAGCGGGGCGAGAGACCCAGTACTTC,TRBJ2-5,TRBV10-3,.,TRBD2
CASSPQLAGALEQYF,TGTGCCAGCAGTCCTCAACTAGCGGGAGCTTTAGAGCAGTACTTC,TRBJ2-7,TRBV28,.,TRBD2
CSARVEPWETQYF,TGCAGTGCTAGGGTCGAGCCCTGGGAGACCCAGTACTTC,TRBJ2-5,TRBV20-1,.,.
CASSLGGMPQHF,TGTGCCAGCAGTTTAGGGGGAATGCCCCAGCATTTT,TRBJ1-5,TRBV12-3/TRBV12-4,few,.